The 27 T cell receptor beta chains below all came from one sample that was sequenced in a study of identical twins. TCRdb itself ran the 5' RACE reads through MiXCR, one entry per CDR3 protein. Among a few hundred thousand distinct CDR3 sequences listed, about 8% were seen once. This sample was shared with a second study, whose subject was yellow fever vaccine responses in identical twins.

The specimen was CD8+ T cells sorted from blood. These receptors all stem from a woman between 18 and 29 years old in good health.

J is TRBJ1-5 and V is TRBV4-3; D is undetermined. V dropped 0 bases and J dropped 0 bases, with 6 bases sitting between them. This CDR3 comprises 15 residues. The V gene's germline CDR1 is LGHNA and CDR2 YSLEER. The DNA for the CDR3 is TGCGCCAGCAGCCAAGATGGCAGTAGCAATCAGCCCCAGCATTTT. Amino acids: CASSQDGSSNQPQHF.

This clonotype occurred a few times. The V gene is TRBV11-1, the J gene TRBJ2-2, with D tentatively TRBD1 or TRBD2 (5 bases each). V shed 3 bases and J shed 3 bases, with 11 bases lying between them. The CDR3 totals 15 residues. Germline values: CDR1 SGHAT, CDR2 FQDESV (reference sequence). The CDR3 DNA reads as TGTGCCAGCAGCTTTACCGGGGACGACACCGGGGAGCTGTTTTTT. Its protein is CASSFTGDDTGELFF.

This clonotype was seen repeatedly, ten times or more. V gene TRBV12-3 or TRBV12-4 combines with J gene TRBJ2-1; D is unclear. The V end lost 3 bases, the J end lost 8 bases, and 11 bases lay between the germline ends. CDR3 length equals 13 residues. The CDR3 here is CASSFRLSDEQFF. DNA for the CDR3: TGTGCCAGCAGTTTTAGGCTGTCAGATGAGCAGTTCTTC.

This chain uses TRBV7-2 with TRBJ2-7; D may be TRBD2 (6 bases). The CDR3 runs 15 residues. V lost 2 bases, J lost 0 bases, and 11 bases lay in between. Germline V gives CDR1 SGHTA, CDR2 FQGNSA. CDR3 protein: CASSLTGGASYEQYF. The CDR3 region has the DNA TGTGCCAGCAGCTTAACTGGCGGGGCCTCCTACGAGCAGTACTTC.

This chain joins TRBV7-2 and TRBJ2-1; D unclear. Germline values: CDR1 SGHTA, CDR2 FQGNSA. Trimming left V 3 bases short and J 0 bases short, with 9 bases between. This CDR3 is 15 amino acids long. The CDR3 spells CASSLVRSSYNEQFF. CDR3 DNA: TGTGCCAGCAGCTTGGTTCGCAGCTCCTACAATGAGCAGTTCTTC.

This clonotype has more than one count but fewer than ten. This rearrangement joins TRBV6-1 to TRBJ1-1; TRBD1 aligns across 12 bases. The J segment lost 10 bases and the V segment lost 5 bases, leaving 14 bases of the junction unmatched. The germline V gene has CDR1 MNHNS and CDR2 SASEGT. The CDR3 consists of 16 residues. The DNA for the CDR3 is TGTGCCAGCAGTCCGGGACAGGGGGCGTACGCGGATGGAGCTTTCTTT. Translating it yields CASSPGQGAYADGAFF.

The chain links TRBV29-1 to TRBJ2-5; D assignment may be TRBD1 or TRBD2 (5 bases each). The CDR3 consists of 14 residues. V lost 0 bases, J lost 2 bases, and 10 bases lay in between. Germline lookup yields CDR1 SQVTM and CDR2 ANQGSEA. CDR3 in DNA: TGCAGCGTTGAAGATTGGGACCTGCAAGAGACCCAGTACTTC. It yields the protein CSVEDWDLQETQYF.

As for this clonotype: A read error may produce the germline difference seen at one junction end. This chain connects TRBV29-1 to TRBJ1-6, with D possibly TRBD1 on 5 matching bases. CDR1 SQVTM and CDR2 ANQGSEA come from the germline V gene. This CDR3 has 13 amino acids. DNA for the CDR3: TGCAACGTTGGGGGGTCAGGCGGCTCACCCCTCCACTTT. Encoded protein: CNVGGSGGSPLHF.

This clonotype was seen a single time. V gene TRBV4-3 combines with J gene TRBJ2-3, with 8 positions matching TRBD2. Germline V gene lookup returns CDR1 LGHNA and CDR2 YSLEER. The V segment lost 0 bases and the J segment 5 bases; nucleotides outside the gene matches: 7. The CDR3 loop spans 16 amino acids. This CDR3 is CASSQDQRGPVDTQYF. The CDR3 DNA reads TGCGCCAGCAGCCAAGATCAGCGGGGGCCGGTAGATACGCAGTATTTT.

The chain combines TRBV29-1 with TRBJ2-1; D call uncertain. V lost 0 bases and J 6 bases, leaving 6 bases between the germline ends. Germline CDR1 and CDR2: SQVTM and ANQGSEA. The CDR3 is 12 residues long. CDR3: CSVEEDRNEQFF. CDR3 nucleotides: TGCAGCGTTGAAGAAGACCGCAATGAGCAGTTCTTC.

J is TRBJ2-5 and V is TRBV7-9; 8 bases are shared with TRBD2. V trimming: 4 bases; J trimming: 5 bases; junction bases outside the gene matches: 15. Per the germline V gene, CDR1 is SEHNR and CDR2 is FQNEAQ (reference sequence). The CDR3 runs to 17 residues. In DNA form, the CDR3 reads TGTGCCAGCAGCTCACGGGCGAGCGGGGGCGGAGTGGAGACCCAGTACTTC. It specifies CASSSRASGGGVETQYF.

This clonotype was detected many times. J is TRBJ2-7 and V is TRBV27; 7 bases are a match to TRBD2. Germline loops: CDR1 MNHEY, CDR2 SMNVEV (reference sequence). The CDR3 length is 14 residues. V lost 3 bases and J lost 3; bases outside the gene matches: 5. CDR3 loop: CASSLSGGSYEQYF. CDR3 bases: TGTGCCAGCAGTTTGTCGGGAGGTAGCTACGAGCAGTACTTC.

There are a few counts of this clonotype. The chain recombines TRBV9 with TRBJ2-1, with 8 nucleotides matching TRBD1. Germline-derived CDR1 and CDR2 are SGDLS and YYNGEE. V was clipped by 3 bases and J by 9 bases; unmatched bases: 5. This CDR3 region has 13 residues. The CDR3 nucleotides are TGTGCCAGCAGCGCTATACAGGGGGGTGAGCAGTTCTTC. This codes for CASSAIQGGEQFF. Variable domain in full (rest from reference TRBV9 and TRBJ2-1): DSGVTQTPKHLITATGQRVTLRCSPRSGDLSVYWYQQSLDQGLQFLIQYYNGEERAKGNILERFSAQQFPDLHSELNLSSLELGDSALYFCASSAIQGGEQFFGPGTRLTVL.

This clonotype was found a few times. The genes are TRBV6-5 and TRBJ2-3; no definite D call. Looked up from germline, CDR1 is MNHEY and CDR2 is SVGAGI. This CDR3 has 13 amino acids. Trimming left V 4 bases short and J 6 bases short, with 11 bases between. CDR3 in amino acids: CASSSGSGDTQYF. The CDR3 DNA follows: TGTGCCAGCAGTTCCGGGTCTGGGGATACGCAGTATTTT.

The genes are TRBV28 and TRBJ2-1; D is possibly TRBD2 (6 bases). This CDR3 spans 16 amino acids. Germline values: CDR1 MDHEN, CDR2 SYDVKM. Trimming left V 6 bases short and J 2 bases short, with 17 bases between. The CDR3 sequence is CASSPPLASTYNEQFF. CDR3 nucleotides: TGTGCCAGCAGCCCCCCCCTAGCGTCAACCTACAATGAGCAGTTCTTC.

At least ten counts were recorded for this clonotype. This sequence joins TRBV12-3 or TRBV12-4 and TRBJ2-1, with a tentative D call TRBD1 (6 bases). The CDR3 covers 14 residues. Between the trimmed V and J ends, which lost 5 bases and 6 bases, there was a span of 14 bases. The chain's CDR3 is CASSQQTGLNEQFF. For the CDR3, the DNA is TGTGCCAGCAGTCAACAAACAGGGCTCAATGAGCAGTTCTTC.

This clonotype turned up a few times. The chain is built from TRBV7-9 and TRBJ2-7; D is unresolved. The CDR3 covers 11 residues. Germline lookup yields CDR1 SEHNR and CDR2 FQNEAQ (reference sequence). Trimming removed 5 bases at V and 7 bases at J, with 9 bases between. CDR3 in amino acids: CASSPTSEQYF. CDR3 nucleotides: TGTGCCAGCAGCCCCACCTCGGAGCAGTACTTC.

This clonotype turned up a few times. The gene calls are TRBV28 and TRBJ2-1; 7 bases map to TRBD1. J gave up 9 bases and V 1 base, and 9 bases lay outside the gene matches. Germline V gene sequence: CDR1 MDHEN, CDR2 SYDVKM. This CDR3 comprises 15 residues. CDR3 in amino acids: CASSLFYTGDGEQFF. CDR3 sequence (DNA): TGTGCCAGCAGTTTATTCTATACAGGGGACGGTGAGCAGTTCTTC.

The V call is TRBV6-1, the J call TRBJ2-3; D gene uncertain. Trimming removed 6 bases at V and 1 base at J, with 11 bases between. Germline-derived CDR1 and CDR2 are MNHNS and SASEGT. The CDR3 has 14 amino acids. CDR3 in amino acids: CASRPALGTDTQYF. CDR3 DNA sequence: TGTGCCAGCAGACCAGCCCTTGGCACAGATACGCAGTATTTT.

The table lists this clonotype with a few counts. This chain connects TRBV4-2 to TRBJ2-1; D gene unclear. Germline assignment: CDR1 LGHNA and CDR2 YNFKEQ. With 1 base removed from V and 1 base from J, the gap between germline ends came to 11 bases. The CDR3 consists of 16 residues. As DNA, the CDR3 is TGTGCCAGCAGCCAAGTTCTATCCCTATCCTACAATGAGCAGTTCTTC. Protein product: CASSQVLSLSYNEQFF.

This clonotype was found many times. The rearrangement links TRBV12-3 or TRBV12-4 to TRBJ2-7, with D unresolved. The CDR3 consists of 13 residues. V was shortened by 2 bases and J by 0 bases, with 5 bases between the two germline ends. The CDR3 loop reads CASSLTNSYEQYF. CDR3 DNA sequence: TGTGCCAGCAGTTTAACCAACTCCTACGAGCAGTACTTC.

CDR3 DNA sequence: TGTGCCAGCAGCTTAGCGGCAGGCGAAAACTATGGCTACACCTTC. It encodes CASSLAAGENYGYTF. V and J are TRBV7-8 and TRBJ1-2, with unresolved D. V gave up 0 bases and J gave up 2 bases, with 10 bases separating them. Germline loops: CDR1 SGHVS, CDR2 FQNEAQ. CDR3 length: 15 residues.

The V call is TRBV11-2, the J call TRBJ1-5; D call uncertain. This CDR3 is 13 amino acids long. V was trimmed by 5 bases and J by 3 bases, leaving 8 bases between them. Germline CDR1 reads SGHAT; CDR2 reads FQNNGV. CDR3 residues: CASSRWDNQPQHF. The CDR3 coding sequence is TGTGCCAGCAGCCGCTGGGACAATCAGCCCCAGCATTTT.

This clonotype was picked up a small number of times. The V and J genes are TRBV5-1 and TRBJ2-7; D gene unclear. Germline-derived CDR1 and CDR2 are SGHRS and YFSETQ. V gave up 2 bases and J gave up 0 bases, with 12 bases separating them. CDR3 size: 15 residues. The CDR3 protein is CASSFGEVSSYEQYF. The CDR3 nucleotides are TGCGCCAGCAGCTTCGGAGAGGTGAGCTCCTACGAGCAGTACTTC.

The chain joins TRBV29-1 to TRBJ1-1; unclear D gene. V was trimmed by 0 bases and J by 10 bases, leaving 18 bases between them. This CDR3 region has 14 residues. Per the germline V gene, CDR1 is SQVTM and CDR2 is ANQGSEA. The CDR3 DNA is TGCAGCGTTGAAGATCGTCGTAGGGCCAAGACAGCTTTCTTT. Translating it yields CSVEDRRRAKTAFF.

This clonotype has ten or more counts. V and J are TRBV4-1 and TRBJ2-1; D is uncertain. CDR3 size: 14 residues. The germline V and J ends were trimmed by 1 base and 5 bases, with 9 bases remaining between them. Germline-derived CDR1 and CDR2 are MGHRA and YSYEKL. CDR3 region: CASSQVSGHNEQFF. The CDR3 DNA follows: TGCGCCAGCAGCCAAGTGTCCGGGCACAATGAGCAGTTCTTC.

This clonotype appeared a few times. This chain joins TRBV20-1 and TRBJ2-1; the match to TRBD1 covers 7 bases. Germline V gene sequence: CDR1 DFQATT, CDR2 SNEGSKA (reference sequence). The CDR3 consists of 16 residues. V lost 1 base and J lost 3; bases outside the gene matches: 9. CDR3 DNA sequence: TGCAGTGCTAGAGCTCCCGGGCAGGGGGACTACAATGAGCAGTTCTTC. Translation: CSARAPGQGDYNEQFF.